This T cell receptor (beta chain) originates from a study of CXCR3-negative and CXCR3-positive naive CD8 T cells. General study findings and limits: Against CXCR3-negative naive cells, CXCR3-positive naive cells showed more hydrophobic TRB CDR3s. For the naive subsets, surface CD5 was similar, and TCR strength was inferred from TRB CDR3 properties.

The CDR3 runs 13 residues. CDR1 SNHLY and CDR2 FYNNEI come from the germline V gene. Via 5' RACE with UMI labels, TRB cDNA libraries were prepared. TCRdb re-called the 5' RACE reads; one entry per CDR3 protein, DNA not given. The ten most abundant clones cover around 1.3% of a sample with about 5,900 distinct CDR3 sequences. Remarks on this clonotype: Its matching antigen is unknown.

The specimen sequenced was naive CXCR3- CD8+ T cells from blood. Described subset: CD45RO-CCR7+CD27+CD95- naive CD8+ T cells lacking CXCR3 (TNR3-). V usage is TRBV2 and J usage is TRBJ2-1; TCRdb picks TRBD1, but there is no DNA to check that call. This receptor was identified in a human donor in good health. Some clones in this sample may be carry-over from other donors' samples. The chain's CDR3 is CASSPLAHNEQFF.